This T cell receptor (beta chain) was captured by sequencing in a study of T-cell reconstitution after alpha-beta-depleted transplantation in children. This clonotype was detected only a few times. Antigen unknown. Molecular barcoding with unique molecular identifiers was used for the TCRbeta library. TCRdb fed the PCR reads into MiXCR, producing one record per CDR3 protein. The sample holds 300,000 or so distinct CDR3 sequences; approximately 23% are singletons and the top ten take approximately 11%. The CDR3 covers 16 residues. The J segment lost 0 bases and the V segment lost 3 bases, leaving 7 bases of the junction unmatched. Germline V gene sequence: CDR1 DFQATT, CDR2 SNEGSKA (reference sequence). The study, taken as a whole, reports: At one year after transplant, newly produced T cells mostly accounted for T-cell counts and diversity.

This rearrangement joins TRBV20-1 to TRBJ2-1; 8 nucleotides line up with TRBD2. The sequence was collected from a male patient aged 10 to 17 who had a stem cell transplant for acute lymphoblastic leukemia, so the T cells may come from the graft donor. Sequenced here: PBMCs, mostly from graft donor cells, sampled 180 days after TCRalphabeta/CD19-depleted stem cell transplant. The CDR3 reads CSARKASGLSYNEQFF. Here the CDR3 DNA reads TGCAGTGCTAGGAAGGCTAGCGGGCTCTCCTACAATGAGCAGTTCTTC.